The following is a T cell receptor (beta chain) sequence with its context. The antigen remains undetermined. Trimming at V came to 3 bases and at J to 3 bases, leaving 9 bases not matched to a gene. Germline loops: CDR1 SGHNT, CDR2 YYREEE (reference sequence). This CDR3 is 15 amino acids long. The sample comes from a study of naive and memory T cell subsets. An equimolar mix of two oligonucleotides served as the beta constant-region primer for TRBC1 and TRBC2. TCRdb processed the UMI-ligation and nested PCR reads anew with MiXCR; each CDR3 protein has one entry. The sample has approximately 85,000 distinct CDR3 sequences, about 7% seen once. Notes on the study in general: TCR abundance followed a power law differing between naive and memory subsets.

Sequencing was done on a sample of central memory CD4+ T cells from blood. The sequence came from a human donor in good health. The J gene is TRBJ2-7, the V gene TRBV5-4, with 7 bases aligning to TRBD2. The CDR3 loop is CASSSTRGGSYEQYF. CDR3 bases: TGTGCCAGCAGCTCCACCCGCGGCGGGAGCTACGAGCAGTACTTC.